Here is one T cell receptor beta chain with its context. What this receptor recognizes is not known. The sample holds no much larger clone one base away, and base qualities are not on file. V is trimmed back by 3 bases and J by 0 bases, and the junction contains 3 bases that no gene match accounts for. The CDR3 runs 14 residues from the cysteine to the phenylalanine. Only the CDR3 DNA stays, 42 bases, in frame from base 1. Looking up the germline V gene yields CDR1 SGDLS and CDR2 YYNGEE. This specimen comes from a study of cytomegalovirus exposure and HLA in healthy donors (dated by TCRdb to between 2016 and 2019). Looking at the study overall: An earlier analysis of roughly 630 of the donors reported roughly 270 Gb of sequence data and roughly 110 million unique TCR beta sequences from about 200 million T cells. Donor age, sex, ethnicity and CMV serostatus were compiled alongside the repertoire data. A later genetic analysis used genome-wide SNP genotypes for about 65% of the roughly 670 donors, treating that subset as a discovery cohort. Rather than using new phenotypic data, the later analysis identified candidate immune exposures from TCR beta sequences and from how often those sequences occurred across donors. The number of donors typed differed by locus, with about 629-630 for A, B, C, DRB1 and DQB1, over 500 for DQA1, about 610 for DPA1, and approximately 470 for DPB1. Because of strong linkage in the cohort, roughly five DR-DQ haplotypes were treated as single units for association and clustering. Using immunosequencing, the study profiled T cell repertoires from 500 to 800 subjects and related those repertoires to cytomegalovirus serostatus. Class I and class II HLA loci were covered by the typing at four-digit resolution. An earlier analysis of 500 to 750 of the donors applied high-throughput TCR beta sequencing to assess whether each TCR beta V gene segment acted as functional or pseudogenic. To study patterns of TCR occurrence, a later analysis re-analyzed previously published TCR beta repertoires from several hundred donors and added high-resolution HLA genotyping. Every discovery cohort repertoire had been produced on one sequencing platform. The study combined high-throughput TCR immunosequencing, statistical association of individual TCRs with disease status, and machine learning to predict cytomegalovirus infection status. Of the roughly 430 genotyped donors, 65% to 90% fell in the genetic ancestry cluster associated with self-reported Caucasian donors. Across roughly 420 genotyped donors of the cohort, an average of roughly 200,000 unique TCR beta nucleotide sequences per donor were sequenced, and roughly 20% of those sequences were non-productive. An early release covering approximately 600 HLA-typed donors comprised 300 to 350 gigabases of sequencing data and around 86 million unique TCR sequences. Along with the approximately 600-subject first cohort, a separate validation cohort of more than 90 different subjects was used. The study aimed to test whether signatures of past pathogen exposure could be identified by cataloging public T cell receptors. What the work shows at the level of the full study, not this receptor alone: Only TCR beta chains were sequenced in this cohort, and the absence of alpha or paired-chain data limited detectable features. In an earlier analysis of around 500 of the donors, most TCR beta V segments appeared in productive rearrangements about 87% or about 30% of the time, broadly matching IMGT annotations. In a later analysis, most CMV-associated TCR beta chains were found to appear HLA-restricted, with HLA associations seemingly driven largely by CMV exposure. An association between a missense DCLRE1C variant and V-gene and J-gene trimming of TCR beta chains was found in a later genetic analysis and replicated in an independent cohort. For the cohort, immune exposure information was limited to CMV serostatus. A later analysis reported that several top co-occurrence clusters appeared linked to parvovirus B19, influenza, CMV and Epstein-Barr virus. A cluster of highly shared sequence variants was judged likely to represent a technical artifact of the sequencing pipeline. A later analysis found that TCR association rates varied across HLA loci, with DRB1 alleles showing the most associated TCRs and HLA-C alleles the fewest. Because counts were too low, around 17 rarely observed V segments, including chromosome 9 orphons, were left out of the earlier analysis of several hundred of the donors. A further reported finding was that TCR beta sequences accurately predicted the HLA-A and HLA-B alleles for most subjects in the first cohort. When HLA alleles, especially DR and DQ, strongly co-occurred, attributing TCR associations to individual alleles was difficult. The authors suggested that the approach could potentially be generalized to other disease states and immunological phenotypes. In vitro tests confirmed that a few of the cytomegalovirus-associated TCR beta chains recognize cytomegalovirus antigens. Most TCR sequences were observed very rarely across donors, whereas some public TCRs were present in many individuals. In a later analysis, HLA-associated TCR beta chains were found to be more clonally expanded and to have lower generation probabilities than equally common non-associated chains. HLA typing was unavailable for some donors at each locus, so association tests used only the typed subset. The 87-base-pair reads could not distinguish some IMGT-functional V segments, including TRBV6-2 and TRBV6-3, so those segments were excluded. Correlated functional status among segregating V segments might be attributable to linkage disequilibrium, but an unknown experimental factor could not be ruled out. According to a later genetic analysis, donors in an Asian-associated ancestry cluster had fewer N-insertions in productive TCRs than the approximately 670-donor mean. In the study, 150 to 200 TCR beta chains were listed as associated with cytomegalovirus. Presence/absence analyses assumed roughly uniform sequencing depth across donors, an assumption that may not hold. A later analysis associated about 16,000 TCR beta sequences with specific HLA alleles at a false discovery rate of 0.05. The classifier was reported to diagnose cytomegalovirus status with high specificity and sensitivity in both the original and validation cohorts.

The method was the immunoSEQ multiplex PCR assay. A mixture of 60 forward primers for TCR Vbeta segments and 13 reverse primers for TCR Jbeta segments was used in the multiplex PCR. Amplification of the CDR3 region of rearranged TCR beta genes was performed with a multiplex PCR assay on genomic DNA. On the Illumina HiSeq System, the amplified TCR beta libraries were sequenced as 87-base-pair reads. The study's processing was this. A later analysis tallied 75 million to 85 million unique TCR beta chains across the approximately 670 repertoires, and about 10 million of those chains were shared by two or more donors. A nearest-neighbor algorithm error-corrected the raw reads and collapsed the reads into unique sequences, merging closely related sequences to remove PCR and sequencing errors. Alignment of CDR3 sequences to IMGT reference sequences was used to assign V, D and J gene segments. For a sequence to be retained, a match of at least six nucleotides was required to both a V gene segment and a J gene segment. Rearrangements were called productive when the CDR3 lacked stop codons and stayed in frame with V and J; all others were non-productive. Following IMGT convention, CDR3 was defined as the stretch from the second conserved V-encoded cysteine up to the conserved J-encoded phenylalanine. In an earlier analysis of more than 550 of the donors, sequences lacking an unambiguous match to a single V gene segment were excluded. In an earlier analysis of about 590 of the donors, a V segment was called functional when productive rearrangements were above 56.7%, and segregating when the standard deviation between donors exceeded 5%. A statistical classification framework was developed to diagnose cytomegalovirus status using the catalog of TCR beta chain sequences. In a later analysis, V and J genes were assigned by comparing TCR nucleotide sequences against IMGT/GENE-DB human TR gene sequences. The TCRdist pipeline was used in a later analysis to assign CDR3 sequences and most-parsimonious VDJ recombination scenarios. A later analysis defined each TCR beta chain by its CDR3 amino acid sequence plus V-gene family, and excluded reads lacking a unique V-gene family. In a later analysis, 450 to 600 highly shared, low-generation-probability nucleotide sequences were removed to address suspected cross-contamination and a sequencing artifact. In a later analysis, a clonal expansion index for each public chain was calculated from normalized within-repertoire ranks of inferred template counts. In a later analysis, generation probabilities were computed with a VDJ recombination model fitted to out-of-frame rearrangements, and the resulting probabilities were checked against IGoR. In a later analysis, hypergeometric tests were used to score TCR-TCR, TCR-HLA and TCR-CMV co-occurrence, with a repertoire-size bias correction applied to TCR pairs. False discovery rates were estimated in a later analysis by permuting HLA or CMV assignments 20 times. In a later analysis, co-occurring TCRs were grouped using DBSCAN, with TCRdist sequence similarity added in when clustering inside HLA-allele-positive subsets. Repertoires with fewer than 30,000 or more than 120,000 public chains, plus five repertoires with anomalous nucleotide sharing, were excluded from co-occurrence clustering. TCRdb stores this immuneACCESS table with in-frame sequences only. Part of the clones is absent; in the studies checked, under half of the shortfall reflects unresolved V genes, and no reason is known for the rest. V and J calls plus clone size are reproduced from that table; the DNA served to infer D and trimming. This sample comprises around 99,000 clones, 70% to 80% of them detected only once. Roughly 2.3% of the sample belongs to the ten largest clones.

In total, 600 or so healthy bone marrow donors made up the cohort. All cohort members were sampled while nominally healthy, although unrecorded immune exposures were likely present. The donor tested CMV seronegative, placing the donor among the 352 seronegative members of the cohort. A peripheral blood sample was provided by each donor, and peripheral blood mononuclear cells were used for TCR beta sequencing. Genomic DNA was extracted from the blood cell samples with the Qiagen DNeasy Blood Extraction Kit. The chain is encoded by TRBV9 joined to TRBJ2-7; 7 bases in between match TRBD1. The material sequenced was PBMCs. The sequence came from a man aged 18 to 29 in good health and CMV-seronegative. Here the CDR3 is given as CASSARDSSYEQYF. The sequence in DNA is TGTGCCAGCAGCGCCCGGGACAGCTCCTACGAGCAGTACTTC.